The clone carrying this TCR beta chain was seen only a few times. The antigen is undetermined. This CDR3 region has 14 residues. V shed 6 bases and J shed 5 bases, with 17 bases lying between them. Unique molecular identifiers were incorporated when the TCRbeta library was constructed. TCRdb independently ran MiXCR on the PCR reads; one entry per CDR3 protein. The data show 750,000 to 950,000 distinct CDR3 sequences, about 16% seen once. This record comes from a study of T-cell reconstitution after alpha-beta-depleted transplantation in children. Points from the study as a whole: Several hundred rapidly expanded clones from non-depleted graft cells reportedly supplied alpha-beta T cells about two months post-transplant. One year post-transplant, T-cell counts and diversity were largely derived from T cells produced anew. Elevated TCRbeta diversity at day 60 was traced, in some patients, to surviving recipient T cells and thymic progenitors.

This clonotype was sampled from a male patient aged 10 to 17 who had a stem cell transplant for acute lymphoblastic leukemia, so the T cells may come from the graft donor. The chain is built from TRBV12-3 or TRBV12-4 and TRBJ2-7, with a weak D call TRBD1 (7 bases). Sample: PBMCs, mostly from graft donor cells, taken 360 days after TCRalphabeta/CD19-depleted stem cell transplant. The DNA for the CDR3 is TGTGCCAGCAGCCGACAGGGAACTAGCAACGAGCAGTACTTC. It translates to CASSRQGTSNEQYF.